These 12 T cell receptor beta chains originate from one sample sequenced in a study of control samples from healthy donors and cancer patients (dated by TCRdb to 2020 to 2022). The method behind the library was the immunoSEQ multiplex PCR assay. TCRdb obtained this table from immuneACCESS and retained in-frame rearrangements with V and J assigned. These tables miss some clones; where compared with another copy, unresolved V genes account for less than half of the shortfall, and the remainder is unexplained. In this sample the table shows about 60,000 clones, 85% of which occur a single time. In total, the top ten clones hold about 5% of the sample. Source material: blood. These receptors originate from a man aged 40-49 years in good health.

In its sample, this clone was seen a few times. The chain uses TRBV7-2 and TRBJ2-7, with 9 bases fitting TRBD2. Per germline, CDR1 SGHTA and CDR2 FQGNSA. The J segment lost 2 bases and the V segment lost 3 bases, leaving 2 bases of the junction unmatched. CDR3 length: 14 amino acids. The CDR3 DNA is TGTGCCAGCAGCTTGACTAGCGGCGCCTACGAGCAGTACTTC. Translated, it gives CASSLTSGAYEQYF.

In its sample, this clone was seen a few times. This sequence joins TRBV2 and TRBJ1-2; 8 nucleotides match TRBD1. The CDR3 totals 11 residues. From germline, CDR1 is SNHLY and CDR2 FYNNEI. J lost 8 bases, V lost 7 bases, and 3 bases had no gene match. The CDR3 region is CASKGTGGYTF. CDR3 bases: TGTGCCAGCAAGGGGACAGGAGGCTACACCTTC.

The sample holds a few counts of this clone. The CDR3 spells CASRLGTGTNQPQHF. In DNA, the CDR3 is TGTGCCAGCAGACTCGGGACAGGGACCAATCAGCCCCAGCATTTT. This chain connects TRBV4-2 to TRBJ1-5; 9 bases align to TRBD1. CDR1 is LGHNA, CDR2 YNFKEQ, per germline. V lost 6 bases and J lost 3; bases outside the gene matches: 6. CDR3 length: 15 residues.

The V call is TRBV7-2, the J call TRBJ2-2, with a tentative D call TRBD2 (5 bases). From germline, CDR1 is SGHTA and CDR2 FQGNSA. There are 15 residues in the CDR3. V was trimmed by 7 bases and J by 4 bases, leaving 16 bases between them. The CDR3 protein is CASKGGLEGTGELFF. For the CDR3, the DNA is TGTGCCAGCAAAGGTGGTCTTGAGGGCACCGGGGAGCTGTTTTTT.

This chain joins TRBV27 and TRBJ2-7; no firm D call. Between the trimmed V and J ends, which lost 8 bases and 3 bases, there was a span of 11 bases. From germline, CDR1 is MNHEY and CDR2 SMNVEV (reference sequence). This CDR3 comprises 12 residues. CDR3 sequence reads: CASPRAYYEQYF. CDR3 in DNA: TGTGCCAGCCCTCGAGCCTACTACGAGCAGTACTTC.

The CDR3 loop is CAWSFELNTEAFF. Written as DNA, the CDR3 is TGTGCCTGGAGCTTTGAACTGAACACTGAAGCTTTCTTT. This chain links TRBV30 with TRBJ1-1; no clear D gene. The CDR3 is 13 residues long. Germline V gene lookup returns CDR1 GTSNPN and CDR2 SVGIG (reference sequence). The germline V and J ends were trimmed by 3 bases and 0 bases, with 8 bases remaining between them. Variable domain in full (rest from reference TRBV30 and TRBJ1-1): SQTIHQWPATLVQPVGSPLSLECTVEGTSNPNLYWYRQAAGRGLQLLFYSVGIGQISSEVPQNLSASRPQDRQFILSSKKLLLSDSGFYLCAWSFELNTEAFFGQGTRLTVV.

The chain has TRBV25-1 and TRBJ1-1; TRBD1 agrees at 9 bases. The V and J ends lost 3 bases and 2 bases, in that order; junction bases with no gene match: 4. From germline, CDR1 is MGHDK and CDR2 SYGVNS. The CDR3 loop spans 15 amino acids. This chain's CDR3 is CASSDHRGPNTEAFF. The CDR3 nucleotides read TGTGCCAGCAGTGATCACAGGGGGCCTAACACTGAAGCTTTCTTT.

The rearrangement uses TRBV27 and TRBJ2-5, with 12 bases that match TRBD1. This CDR3 region has 17 residues. The V gene's germline CDR1 is MNHEY and CDR2 SMNVEV (reference sequence). V shed 2 bases, J shed 5 bases, and the junction held 9 bases outside the gene matches. CDR3 sequence (DNA): TGTGCCAGCAGTTTACGGTTCGGGACAGGGGGCGGGGAGACCCAGTACTTC. Translating gives CASSLRFGTGGGETQYF.

The table lists this clone with a count of one. The chain recombines TRBV28 with TRBJ1-4; D unclear. The V gene's germline CDR1 is MDHEN and CDR2 SYDVKM. Between the trimmed V and J ends, which lost 1 base and 10 bases, there was a span of 16 bases. CDR3 size: 15 residues. The CDR3 coding sequence is TGTGCCAGCAGTTTATACAGCCCCGAGTCTGGAAAACTGTTTTTT. This sequence encodes CASSLYSPESGKLFF. The variable domain in full, completed from reference TRBV28 and TRBJ1-4, reads DVKVTQSSRYLVKRTGEKVFLECVQDMDHENMFWYRQDPGLGLRLIYFSYDVKMKEKGDIPEGYSVSREKKERFSLILESASTNQTSMYLCASSLYSPESGKLFFGSGTQLSVL.

This clone turned up a few times. The chain is built from TRBV10-3 and TRBJ2-7; perhaps TRBD1 as D (5 bases). Trimming removed 0 bases from V and 2 bases from J, with 8 bases in between. The length of the CDR3 is 14 residues. Per germline, CDR1 ENHRY and CDR2 SYGVKD. The CDR3 sequence: CAISESTVPYEQYF. The CDR3 DNA reads as TGTGCCATCAGTGAGTCGACAGTGCCCTACGAGCAGTACTTC.

The chain recombines TRBV7-2 with TRBJ1-5, with D perhaps TRBD1 (5 bases). Trimming stripped 4 bases from V and 3 bases from J, with 13 bases between. Per germline, CDR1 SGHTA and CDR2 FQGNSA. This CDR3 contains 15 residues. The CDR3 region is CASSSRGVNNQPQHF. CDR3 DNA sequence: TGTGCCAGCAGCTCCCGAGGGGTTAACAATCAGCCCCAGCATTTT.

The V and J genes are TRBV30 and TRBJ1-4; D is uncertain. Trimming pared 3 bases from V and 6 bases from J, leaving 20 bases between. The germline gives CDR1 GTSNPN, CDR2 SVGIG (reference sequence). This CDR3 contains 16 residues. CDR3 DNA: TGTGCCTGGAGAATCCTGGGGTCGCCCCAGCATGAAAAACTGTTTTTT. Residues: CAWRILGSPQHEKLFF. Full variable domain (outside the CDR3, taken from reference TRBV30 and TRBJ1-4): SQTIHQWPATLVQPVGSPLSLECTVEGTSNPNLYWYRQAAGRGLQLLFYSVGIGQISSEVPQNLSASRPQDRQFILSSKKLLLSDSGFYLCAWRILGSPQHEKLFFGSGTQLSVL.